These 15 T cell receptor beta chains originate from one sample sequenced in a study of blood T cell repertoires in COVID-19. Clones were read by immunoSEQ multiplex PCR, and TCRdb kept only the in-frame ones, dropping some. The sample lists around 100,000 clones, about 80% occurring once. The specimen was peripheral blood. The source of these receptors is a woman aged 70-85 years with acute or convalescent COVID-19.

This clone was found a few times. Other DNA sequences from this sample encode an identical CDR3 as well. The chain combines TRBV11-2 with TRBJ2-2, with TRBD1 as a possible D gene (5 bases). There are 14 residues in the CDR3. The V gene's germline CDR1 is SGHAT and CDR2 FQNNGV. Trimming stripped 3 bases from V and 4 bases from J, with 9 bases between. CDR3 in amino acids: CASSFDRSTGELFF. The CDR3 DNA reads as TGTGCCAGCAGCTTCGACAGATCCACCGGGGAGCTGTTTTTT.

This chain uses TRBV28 with TRBJ1-4, with D hard to call. The ends were cut back, 1 base at V and 5 bases at J, with 8 bases in the middle. The CDR3 spans 14 residues. The germline V gene has CDR1 MDHEN and CDR2 SYDVKM. CDR3 loop: CASSLLLENEKLFF. CDR3 in DNA: TGTGCCAGCAGTTTATTGCTGGAGAATGAAAAACTGTTTTTT.

Only a few counts were recorded for this clone. The chain employs TRBV2 and TRBJ1-5; no reliable D call. CDR3 length equals 15 residues. CDR1 is SNHLY and CDR2 is FYNNEI in the germline V gene. V lost 1 base and J lost 4, with 11 bases in between. In DNA, the CDR3 is TGTGCCAGCAGTGAAGGGGAGACATTTAATCAGCCCCAGCATTTT. Translated, it gives CASSEGETFNQPQHF.

The chain uses TRBV5-8 and TRBJ1-5; 9 nucleotides line up with TRBD1. The CDR3 has 17 amino acids. J was trimmed by 3 bases and V by 2 bases; bases with no gene match: 9. Germline CDR1 is SGHTS and CDR2 is YDEGEE. Here the CDR3 reads CASSFYRGHSDNQPQHF. The CDR3 DNA sequence: TGTGCCAGCAGCTTCTACAGGGGGCATTCGGACAATCAGCCCCAGCATTTT. Full variable domain (remainder filled in from reference TRBV5-8 and TRBJ1-5): EAGVTQSPTHLIKTRGQQATLRCSPISGHTSVYWYQQALGLGLQFLLWYDEGEERNRGNFPPRFSGRQFPNYSSELNVNALELEDSALYLCASSFYRGHSDNQPQHFGDGTRLSIL.

J is TRBJ1-2 and V is TRBV10-3, with a possible D match to TRBD1 (5 bases). The CDR3 loop spans 13 amino acids. Germline loops: CDR1 ENHRY, CDR2 SYGVKD. Trimming removed 10 bases from V and 6 bases from J, with 18 bases in between. The CDR3: CATSRVTRDGYTF. CDR3 coding DNA: TGTGCCACCTCCAGGGTCACCCGGGATGGCTACACCTTC.

V and J are TRBV6-2 or TRBV6-3 and TRBJ1-1; a possible D gene is TRBD1 (6 bases). CDR3 length: 14 amino acids. V was trimmed by 6 bases and J by 5 bases, leaving 16 bases between them. Germline lookup yields CDR1 MNHEY and CDR2 SVGEGT. CDR3 nucleotides: TGTGCCAGCAGCGCGCGGGGGCGGGGTACTGAAGCTTTCTTT. This sequence encodes CASSARGRGTEAFF.

The chain uses TRBV19 and TRBJ1-2; D is ambiguous. Per germline, CDR1 LNHDA and CDR2 SQIVND (reference sequence). The V gene lost 7 bases and the J gene lost 5 bases, with 8 bases spanning the gap. The CDR3 spans 11 residues. The CDR3 protein is CASMLGYGYTF. CDR3 DNA sequence: TGTGCCAGTATGCTCGGGTATGGCTACACCTTC. Complete variable domain (other parts from reference TRBV19 and TRBJ1-2): DGGITQSPKYLFRKEGQNVTLSCEQNLNHDAMYWYRQDPGQGLRLIYYSQIVNDFQKGDIAEGYSVSREKKESFPLTVTSAQKNPTAFYLCASMLGYGYTFGSGTRLTVV.

J is TRBJ2-1 and V is TRBV5-1; 11 bases match TRBD1. The CDR3 loop spans 15 amino acids. From germline, CDR1 is SGHRS and CDR2 YFSETQ. Trimming at V came to 3 bases and at J to 9 bases, leaving 8 bases not matched to a gene. CDR3 sequence: CASSWGQGGLGEQFF. DNA for the CDR3: TGCGCCAGCAGCTGGGGACAGGGGGGTCTAGGTGAGCAGTTCTTC.

This clone was recorded only once. V is TRBV20-1 and J is TRBJ2-3; D remains unclear. The length of the CDR3 is 11 residues. Trimming removed 7 bases from V and 0 bases from J, with 5 bases in between. CDR1 is DFQATT, CDR2 SNEGSKA, per germline (reference sequence). The CDR3 bases are TGCAGTGGAGAGAGCACAGATACGCAGTATTTT. It translates to CSGESTDTQYF.

The V call is TRBV29-1, the J call TRBJ2-7; 9 bases line up with TRBD2. Germline CDR1 and CDR2: SQVTM and ANQGSEA. This CDR3 has 12 residues. The CDR3, as DNA: TGCAAAAGGGCGGGGGGGCTGTACGAGCAGTACTTC. It is translated as CKRAGGLYEQYF.

The V call is TRBV12-3 or TRBV12-4, the J call TRBJ1-1, with a weak D call TRBD1 (5 bases). V shed 5 bases and J shed 4 bases, with 11 bases lying between them. The CDR3 totals 13 residues. The CDR3 nucleotides read TGTGCCAGCAGTCCCGGGCAGGGCACTGAAGCTTTCTTT. This codes for CASSPGQGTEAFF.

This chain uses TRBV5-1 with TRBJ1-1; D unclear. With 0 bases removed from V and 11 bases from J, the gap between germline ends came to 17 bases. The CDR3 covers 14 residues. The germline V gene has CDR1 SGHRS and CDR2 YFSETQ. CDR3 sequence reads: CASSLAMAGQQAFF. In nucleotides, the CDR3 is TGCGCCAGCAGCTTGGCCATGGCAGGTCAGCAGGCTTTCTTT.

The chain has TRBV9 and TRBJ1-1, with D possibly TRBD1 on 6 matching bases. Per the germline V gene, CDR1 is SGDLS and CDR2 is YYNGEE. This CDR3 contains 15 residues. V lost 4 bases and J lost 4, with 17 bases in between. The CDR3 sequence: CASSSEAGQFTEAFF. The CDR3 DNA is TGTGCCAGCAGCTCAGAGGCTGGACAGTTCACTGAAGCTTTCTTT.

This rearrangement joins TRBV3-1 (or the pseudogene TRBV3-2) to TRBJ1-3; D is uncertain. Germline values: CDR1 LGHDT, CDR2 YNNKEL (reference sequence). The CDR3 length is 14 residues. V was shortened by 2 bases and J by 0 bases, with 5 bases between the two germline ends. The CDR3 coding sequence is TGTGCCAGCAGCCAACCGGTCTCTGGAAACACCATATATTTT. Translated, it gives CASSQPVSGNTIYF.

J is TRBJ1-6 and V is TRBV5-5; 10 nucleotides agree with TRBD1. Trimming at V came to 0 bases and at J to 10 bases, leaving 7 bases not matched to a gene. The CDR3 totals 16 residues. Germline values: CDR1 SGHKS, CDR2 YYEKEE (reference sequence). CDR3 bases: TGTGCCAGCAGCTTGGCCTCGACAGGGGGCTGGTCACCCCTCCACTTT. Its translation is CASSLASTGGWSPLHF.